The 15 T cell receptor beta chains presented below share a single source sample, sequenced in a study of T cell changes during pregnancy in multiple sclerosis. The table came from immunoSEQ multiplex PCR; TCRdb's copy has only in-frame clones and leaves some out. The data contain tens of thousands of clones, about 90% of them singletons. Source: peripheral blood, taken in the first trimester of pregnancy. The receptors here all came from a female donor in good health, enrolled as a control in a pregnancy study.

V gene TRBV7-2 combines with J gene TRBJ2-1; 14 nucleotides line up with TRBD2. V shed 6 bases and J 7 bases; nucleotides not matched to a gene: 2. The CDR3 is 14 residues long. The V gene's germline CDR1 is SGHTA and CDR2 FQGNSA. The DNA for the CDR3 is TGTGCCAGCAGGGGACTAGCGGGAGTTAATGAGCAGTTCTTC. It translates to CASRGLAGVNEQFF.

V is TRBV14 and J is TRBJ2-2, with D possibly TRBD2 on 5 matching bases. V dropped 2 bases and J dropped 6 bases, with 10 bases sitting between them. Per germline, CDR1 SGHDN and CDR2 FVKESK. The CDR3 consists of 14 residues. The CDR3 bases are TGTGCCAGCAGCCAATCGAGACTATCCGGGGAGCTGTTTTTT. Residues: CASSQSRLSGELFF.

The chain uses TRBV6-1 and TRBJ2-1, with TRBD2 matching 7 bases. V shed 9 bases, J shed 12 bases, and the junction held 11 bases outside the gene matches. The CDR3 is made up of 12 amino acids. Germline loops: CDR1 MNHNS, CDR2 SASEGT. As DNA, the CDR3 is TGTGCCAGTTCAGGCCTAGCGGCCACGCAGTTCTTC. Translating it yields CASSGLAATQFF.

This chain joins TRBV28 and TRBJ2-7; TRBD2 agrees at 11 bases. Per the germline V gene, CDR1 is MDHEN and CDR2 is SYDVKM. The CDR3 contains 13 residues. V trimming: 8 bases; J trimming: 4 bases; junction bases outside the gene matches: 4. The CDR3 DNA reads TGTGCCAGCGCCTCTAGCGGGAGGTACGAGCAGTACTTC. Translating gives CASASSGRYEQYF.

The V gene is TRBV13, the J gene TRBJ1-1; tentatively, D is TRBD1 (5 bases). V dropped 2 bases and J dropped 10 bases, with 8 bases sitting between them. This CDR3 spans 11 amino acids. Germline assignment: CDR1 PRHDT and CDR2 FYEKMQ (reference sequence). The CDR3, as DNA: TGTGCCAGCAGCTTATATAGGGGAGCTTTCTTT. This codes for CASSLYRGAFF.

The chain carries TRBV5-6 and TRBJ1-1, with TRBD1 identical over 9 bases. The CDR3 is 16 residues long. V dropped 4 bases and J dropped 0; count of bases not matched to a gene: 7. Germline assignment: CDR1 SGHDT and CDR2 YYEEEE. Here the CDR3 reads CASSDDRGEMNTEAFF. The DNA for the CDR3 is TGTGCCAGCAGCGATGACAGGGGGGAAATGAACACTGAAGCTTTCTTT.

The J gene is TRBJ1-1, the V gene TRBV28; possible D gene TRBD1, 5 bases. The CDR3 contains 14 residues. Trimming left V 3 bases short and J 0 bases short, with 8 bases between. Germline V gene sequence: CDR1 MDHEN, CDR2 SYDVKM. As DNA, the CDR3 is TGTGCCAGCAGTTTTGGGGCCTTGAACACTGAAGCTTTCTTT. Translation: CASSFGALNTEAFF.

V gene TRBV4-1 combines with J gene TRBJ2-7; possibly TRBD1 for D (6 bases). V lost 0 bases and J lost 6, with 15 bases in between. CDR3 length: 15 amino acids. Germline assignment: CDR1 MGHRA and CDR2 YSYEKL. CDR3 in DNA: TGCGCCAGCAGCCAAGACGAAACAGGGTTCGGCGAGCAGTACTTC. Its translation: CASSQDETGFGEQYF.

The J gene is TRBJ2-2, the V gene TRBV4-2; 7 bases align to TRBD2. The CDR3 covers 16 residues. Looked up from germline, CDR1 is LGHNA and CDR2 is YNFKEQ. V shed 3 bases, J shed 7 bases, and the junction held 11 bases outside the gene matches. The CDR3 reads CASSHRLGGEGGELFF. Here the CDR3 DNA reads TGTGCCAGCAGCCATCGCCTGGGAGGGGAGGGCGGGGAGCTGTTTTTT.

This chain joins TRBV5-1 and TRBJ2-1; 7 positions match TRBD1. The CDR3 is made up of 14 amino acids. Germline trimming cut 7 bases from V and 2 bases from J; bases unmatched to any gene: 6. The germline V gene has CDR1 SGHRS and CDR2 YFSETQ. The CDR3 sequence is CASSRDSPYNEQFF. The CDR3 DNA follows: TGCGCCAGCTCCCGGGACAGCCCCTACAATGAGCAGTTCTTC.

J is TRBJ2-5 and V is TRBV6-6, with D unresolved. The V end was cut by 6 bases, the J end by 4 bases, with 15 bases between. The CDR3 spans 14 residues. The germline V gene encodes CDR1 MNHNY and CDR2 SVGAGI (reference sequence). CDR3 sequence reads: CASRQKQFGETQYF. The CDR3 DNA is TGTGCCAGCAGACAAAAACAGTTCGGAGAGACCCAGTACTTC.

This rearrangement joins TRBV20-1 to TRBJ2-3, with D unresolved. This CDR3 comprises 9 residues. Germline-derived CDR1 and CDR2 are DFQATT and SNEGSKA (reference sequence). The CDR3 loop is CSAPDTQYF. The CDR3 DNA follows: TGCAGCGCGCCAGATACGCAGTATTTT.

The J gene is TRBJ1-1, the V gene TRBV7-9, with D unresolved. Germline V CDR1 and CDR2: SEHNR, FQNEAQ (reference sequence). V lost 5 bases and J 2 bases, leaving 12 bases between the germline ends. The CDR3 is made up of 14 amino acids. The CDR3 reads CASSPWQANTEAFF. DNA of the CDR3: TGTGCCAGCAGCCCTTGGCAGGCCAACACTGAAGCTTTCTTT.

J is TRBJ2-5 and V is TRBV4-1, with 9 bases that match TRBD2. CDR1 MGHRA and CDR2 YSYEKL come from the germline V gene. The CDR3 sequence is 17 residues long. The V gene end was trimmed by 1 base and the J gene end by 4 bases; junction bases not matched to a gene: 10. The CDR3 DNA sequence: TGCGCCAGCAGCCAAGGGCCGGCGGGAGGGCCTGGAGAGACCCAGTACTTC. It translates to CASSQGPAGGPGETQYF.

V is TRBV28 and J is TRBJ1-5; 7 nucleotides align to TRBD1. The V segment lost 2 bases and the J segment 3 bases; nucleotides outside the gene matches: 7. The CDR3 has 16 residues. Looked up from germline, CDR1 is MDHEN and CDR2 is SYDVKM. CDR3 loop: CASSLSKDRINQPQHF. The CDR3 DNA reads TGTGCCAGCAGTTTAAGCAAGGACAGGATCAATCAGCCCCAGCATTTT.